The 25 T cell receptor beta chains listed next were all sequenced from one sample in a study of blood T cell repertoires in COVID-19. Profiling relied on immunoSEQ multiplex PCR, and the TCRdb table lists in-frame clones only, not all of them. The repertoire holds more than 50,000 clones, around 83% seen once, with roughly an eighth in the top ten. Material for sequencing was peripheral blood. These receptors originate from a human donor in a cohort sampled during active COVID-19.

The chain joins TRBV11-2 to TRBJ1-1; unclear D gene. The CDR3 covers 15 residues. V lost 7 bases to trimming and J lost 2 bases, with 17 bases between them. Germline loops: CDR1 SGHAT, CDR2 FQNNGV. CDR3 sequence reads: CASTTGRQTNTEAFF. The CDR3 nucleotides are TGTGCCAGCACCACTGGGAGGCAGACTAACACTGAAGCTTTCTTT.

J is TRBJ1-1 and V is TRBV7-9; tentatively, D is TRBD1 (5 bases). The germline gives CDR1 SEHNR, CDR2 FQNEAQ (reference sequence). The CDR3 loop spans 14 amino acids. Trimming cost V 3 bases and J 1 base, with 9 bases left between them. The CDR3 protein is CASSFQTENTEAFF. The CDR3 nucleotides are TGTGCCAGCAGCTTCCAGACAGAGAACACTGAAGCTTTCTTT.

This chain connects TRBV19 to TRBJ2-1; 8 nucleotides align to TRBD2. Germline CDR1 is LNHDA and CDR2 is SQIVND (reference sequence). The CDR3 is 15 residues long. V shed 6 bases and J 4 bases; nucleotides not matched to a gene: 8. DNA of the CDR3: TGTGCCAGTAGCGACTCTAGCGGGTATTACAATGAGCAGTTCTTC. Amino acid sequence: CASSDSSGYYNEQFF. The full variable domain, its missing parts supplied by reference TRBV19 and TRBJ2-1, is DGGITQSPKYLFRKEGQNVTLSCEQNLNHDAMYWYRQDPGQGLRLIYYSQIVNDFQKGDIAEGYSVSREKKESFPLTVTSAQKNPTAFYLCASSDSSGYYNEQFFGPGTRLTVL.

The rearrangement uses TRBV20-1 and TRBJ2-1, with D perhaps TRBD1 (5 bases). V was shortened by 3 bases and J by 7 bases, with 10 bases between the two germline ends. Per the germline V gene, CDR1 is DFQATT and CDR2 is SNEGSKA (reference sequence). This CDR3 spans 12 amino acids. The DNA for the CDR3 is TGCAGTGCTAGTGACAGAGGAAATGAGCAGTTCTTC. It yields the protein CSASDRGNEQFF.

The gene calls are TRBV7-9 and TRBJ2-4, with TRBD1 identical over 9 bases. The ends lost 5 bases at V and 8 bases at J; junction bases unmatched: 7. Germline values: CDR1 SEHNR, CDR2 FQNEAQ (reference sequence). This CDR3 contains 14 residues. CDR3 nucleotides: TGTGCCAGCAGCATGACAGGGGGATTCTACATTCAGTACTTC. Its translation: CASSMTGGFYIQYF.

The chain uses TRBV28 and TRBJ2-3, with 10 bases that match TRBD2. The junction had 8 bases not matched to a gene; V was cut back by 4 bases and J by 1 base. The germline gives CDR1 MDHEN, CDR2 SYDVKM. CDR3 size: 17 residues. The CDR3 DNA is TGTGCCAGCAGTTCCACAGCGGGGGGGCCGGGCACAGATACGCAGTATTTT. Protein: CASSSTAGGPGTDTQYF.

The V and J genes are TRBV27 and TRBJ1-3, with a possible D match to TRBD1 (5 bases). Germline CDR1 is MNHEY and CDR2 is SMNVEV (reference sequence). The V end lost 7 bases, the J end lost 2 bases, and 12 bases lay between the germline ends. The CDR3 has 14 amino acids. The CDR3 nucleotides are TGTGCCAGCAAACCTGGACAAACTGGAAACACCATATATTTT. Its protein product is CASKPGQTGNTIYF.

This rearrangement joins TRBV28 to TRBJ2-1; the match to TRBD2 covers 11 bases. V lost 2 bases to trimming and J lost 4 bases; unmatched junction nucleotides: 4. CDR3 length equals 16 residues. The germline V gene has CDR1 MDHEN and CDR2 SYDVKM. The CDR3 reads CASSLEGLAEYNEQFF. The CDR3 nucleotides are TGTGCCAGCAGTTTAGAGGGACTAGCGGAATACAATGAGCAGTTCTTC.

The chain is built from TRBV5-5 and TRBJ1-1, with a possible D match to TRBD1 (5 bases). There are 15 residues in the CDR3. V was cut by 0 bases and J by 6 bases, with 15 bases left in between. CDR1 is SGHKS, CDR2 YYEKEE, per germline (reference sequence). CDR3: CASSLEAGREAEAFF. The CDR3 DNA sequence: TGTGCCAGCAGCTTGGAAGCGGGGCGCGAGGCTGAAGCTTTCTTT.

J is TRBJ2-7 and V is TRBV5-1; 8 bases are a match to TRBD2. V lost 5 bases to trimming and J lost 1 base; unmatched junction nucleotides: 5. This CDR3 comprises 14 residues. Germline V CDR1 and CDR2: SGHRS, YFSETQ. As DNA, the CDR3 is TGCGCCAGCAGGGAGACTAGCGCTTCCTACGAGCAGTACTTC. Translated, it gives CASRETSASYEQYF.

The chain carries TRBV18 and TRBJ1-4; 9 bases are shared with TRBD1. The CDR3 spans 12 residues. CDR1 is KGHSH, CDR2 LQKENI, per germline. V gave up 1 base and J gave up 12 bases; unmatched junction bases: 0. This chain's CDR3 is CASSPRDRELFF. CDR3 DNA: TGTGCCAGCTCACCACGGGACAGGGAACTGTTTTTT.

The chain has TRBV12-5 and TRBJ1-1, with D uncertain. Trimming pared 5 bases from V and 4 bases from J, leaving 11 bases between. CDR1 and CDR2 (germline): LGHNT, FRNRAP. The CDR3 has 13 amino acids. In DNA, the CDR3 is TGTGCTAGTGGTCCCCTAAGCGCCACTGAAGCTTTCTTT. Its protein product is CASGPLSATEAFF.

This chain uses TRBV6-5 with TRBJ1-6, with unresolved D. The CDR3 consists of 14 residues. Germline V lookup: CDR1 MNHEY, CDR2 SVGAGI. V was clipped by 2 bases and J by 7 bases, with 9 bases between them. CDR3 sequence (DNA): TGTGCCAGCAGTTACCCCGGAGGAAATTCACCCCTCCACTTT. Protein sequence: CASSYPGGNSPLHF.

The chain combines TRBV6-5 with TRBJ1-2; no firm D call. The CDR3 extends over 16 amino acids. Germline values: CDR1 MNHEY, CDR2 SVGAGI. The V gene lost 2 bases and the J gene lost 4 bases, with 17 bases spanning the gap. CDR3 bases: TGTGCCAGCAGTTACGGATTGCACCGGGGAAGCTATGGCTACACCTTC. Amino acids: CASSYGLHRGSYGYTF.

Many counts were recorded for this clone. Additional DNA sequences in this sample encode the identical CDR3. V is TRBV18 and J is TRBJ2-7; 12 bases agree with TRBD1. The ends lost 2 bases at V and 2 bases at J; junction bases unmatched: 1. The CDR3 length is 15 residues. CDR1 is KGHSH and CDR2 is LQKENI in the germline V gene. Here the CDR3 DNA reads TGTGCCAGCTCACCAGGGACAGGGGGCGCCTACGAGCAGTACTTC. It translates to CASSPGTGGAYEQYF.

The chain carries TRBV5-1 and TRBJ2-2; 10 positions agree with TRBD2. This CDR3 has 14 residues. V gave up 5 bases and J gave up 8 bases; unmatched junction bases: 6. Germline V lookup: CDR1 SGHRS, CDR2 YFSETQ. The CDR3 coding sequence is TGCGCCAGCAGACTAGCGGGGTCCCCTGGGGAGCTGTTTTTT. Encoded protein: CASRLAGSPGELFF.

The chain is built from TRBV5-6 and TRBJ1-1; D is perhaps TRBD1 (6 bases). The CDR3 sequence is 14 residues long. Trimming cost V 0 bases and J 7 bases, with 13 bases left between them. Germline V gene lookup returns CDR1 SGHDT and CDR2 YYEEEE. The CDR3 loop reads CASSLAGTWDEAFF. In DNA, the CDR3 is TGTGCCAGCAGCTTGGCCGGGACATGGGATGAAGCTTTCTTT.

This chain's CDR3 is CSVETTGETQYF. Here the CDR3 DNA reads TGCAGCGTTGAAACTACGGGGGAGACCCAGTACTTC. The chain couples TRBV29-1 to TRBJ2-5; maybe TRBD2 (5 bases). V was shortened by 2 bases and J by 5 bases, with 9 bases between the two germline ends. Germline V lookup: CDR1 SQVTM, CDR2 ANQGSEA. CDR3 size: 12 residues.

In nucleotides, the CDR3 is TGTGCCAGTCGGACAGGGGAACACGAGCAGTACTTC. This gives the protein CASRTGEHEQYF. The chain uses TRBV19 and TRBJ2-7; 9 nucleotides align to TRBD1. Germline CDR1 and CDR2: LNHDA and SQIVND (reference sequence). The CDR3 spans 12 residues. The trim removed 8 bases at V and 5 bases at J, leaving 4 bases unmatched.

The V gene is TRBV14, the J gene TRBJ1-1; D may be TRBD1 (5 bases). Trimming took off 1 base at V and 1 base at J, with 16 bases between the two ends. Germline CDR1 reads SGHDN; CDR2 reads FVKESK. The length of the CDR3 is 17 residues. The CDR3 DNA reads as TGTGCCAGCAGCCAAGTTTGGTACAGGCGGAGGAACACTGAAGCTTTCTTT. Translating it yields CASSQVWYRRRNTEAFF.

The V call is TRBV5-4, the J call TRBJ2-3, with 8 bases lining up with TRBD1. The CDR3 runs 14 residues. With V trimmed by 3 bases and J by 4 bases, 4 bases remained unmatched. Germline CDR1 SGHNT, CDR2 YYREEE (reference sequence). The DNA of the CDR3 is TGTGCCAGCAGCTCCGACAGGGGCCCAGATACGCAGTATTTT. Translated, it gives CASSSDRGPDTQYF.

V is TRBV5-5 and J is TRBJ2-4; 7 positions agree with TRBD1. The CDR3 consists of 16 residues. Germline CDR1 SGHKS, CDR2 YYEKEE (reference sequence). The V and J ends lost 4 bases and 0 bases, in that order; junction bases with no gene match: 7. Written as DNA, the CDR3 is TGTGCCAGCAGCCTCGGACAGGCCCTAGCCAAAAACATTCAGTACTTC. Its protein is CASSLGQALAKNIQYF.

V is TRBV5-1 and J is TRBJ2-1, with D possibly matching TRBD1 (5 bases). Germline V gene data show CDR1 as SGHRS and CDR2 as YFSETQ. V lost 6 bases, J lost 2 bases, and 18 bases lay in between. The CDR3 covers 16 residues. As DNA, the CDR3 is TGCGCCAGCAACAAAGGGTCCGAGACAGCCTACAATGAGCAGTTCTTC. Its protein is CASNKGSETAYNEQFF.

In its sample, this clone was seen a few times. The chain is built from TRBV28 and TRBJ1-2; the D gene is possibly TRBD1 (6 bases). Germline CDR1 is MDHEN and CDR2 is SYDVKM. V lost 6 bases to trimming and J lost 0 bases, with 11 bases between them. The CDR3 consists of 14 residues. The CDR3 sequence is CASRQGYANYGYTF. The DNA of the CDR3 is TGTGCCAGCAGACAGGGATATGCTAACTATGGCTACACCTTC.

The chain couples TRBV6-4 to TRBJ2-1; D unresolved. The CDR3 runs 12 residues. The germline CDR1 and CDR2 sequences are MRHNA and SNTAGT. V lost 8 bases, J lost 5 bases, and 10 bases lay in between. For the CDR3, the DNA is TGTGCCAGCTCCCCCACGGACAATGAGCAGTTCTTC. Protein product: CASSPTDNEQFF.